A selection of T cell receptor beta chains follows, all from one sample in a study of regulatory T cells in long-lasting Graves disease. TCRdb re-called the multiplex PCR reads through MiXCR, storing one row per CDR3 protein. The top ten hold 7.1% of the sample, which has about 470,000 distinct CDR3 sequences, 20% to 25% seen once. The sample was peripheral blood mononuclear cells (PBMCs), taken when the disease was refractory, from a patient treated with antithyroid drugs. The receptor set was obtained from a female donor with Graves disease. Both conserved end residues are part of each CDR3. Expanded clones are given a class, and other clones once, few, many or no size at all.

CDR3 protein	J gene	clone size	V gene
CSVTTQRGVYEQYF	TRBJ2-7	.	TRBV29-1
CVSNPAPGQGRYEQYF	TRBJ2-7	few	TRBV11-2
CASSGPGQVNSPLHF	TRBJ1-6	many	TRBV7-8
CASSPALGAGGFSNEQFF	TRBJ2-1	.	TRBV28
CASSLTGLAENTGELFF	TRBJ2-2	.	TRBV7-9
CASSQDFAEYSYEQYF	TRBJ2-7	once	TRBV4-3
CSAAGTEGEKLFF	TRBJ1-4	many	TRBV29-1
CASSQVAGTTDTQYF	TRBJ2-3	many	TRBV14
CSASTGLAGEARSSSF	TRBJ2-1	once	TRBV20-1
CASSLSDRGWSGYTF	TRBJ1-2	many	TRBV28
CSASGQAYEQYF	.	.	TRBV20-1
CASSLPGGGVSYEQYF	TRBJ2-7	.	TRBV7-2